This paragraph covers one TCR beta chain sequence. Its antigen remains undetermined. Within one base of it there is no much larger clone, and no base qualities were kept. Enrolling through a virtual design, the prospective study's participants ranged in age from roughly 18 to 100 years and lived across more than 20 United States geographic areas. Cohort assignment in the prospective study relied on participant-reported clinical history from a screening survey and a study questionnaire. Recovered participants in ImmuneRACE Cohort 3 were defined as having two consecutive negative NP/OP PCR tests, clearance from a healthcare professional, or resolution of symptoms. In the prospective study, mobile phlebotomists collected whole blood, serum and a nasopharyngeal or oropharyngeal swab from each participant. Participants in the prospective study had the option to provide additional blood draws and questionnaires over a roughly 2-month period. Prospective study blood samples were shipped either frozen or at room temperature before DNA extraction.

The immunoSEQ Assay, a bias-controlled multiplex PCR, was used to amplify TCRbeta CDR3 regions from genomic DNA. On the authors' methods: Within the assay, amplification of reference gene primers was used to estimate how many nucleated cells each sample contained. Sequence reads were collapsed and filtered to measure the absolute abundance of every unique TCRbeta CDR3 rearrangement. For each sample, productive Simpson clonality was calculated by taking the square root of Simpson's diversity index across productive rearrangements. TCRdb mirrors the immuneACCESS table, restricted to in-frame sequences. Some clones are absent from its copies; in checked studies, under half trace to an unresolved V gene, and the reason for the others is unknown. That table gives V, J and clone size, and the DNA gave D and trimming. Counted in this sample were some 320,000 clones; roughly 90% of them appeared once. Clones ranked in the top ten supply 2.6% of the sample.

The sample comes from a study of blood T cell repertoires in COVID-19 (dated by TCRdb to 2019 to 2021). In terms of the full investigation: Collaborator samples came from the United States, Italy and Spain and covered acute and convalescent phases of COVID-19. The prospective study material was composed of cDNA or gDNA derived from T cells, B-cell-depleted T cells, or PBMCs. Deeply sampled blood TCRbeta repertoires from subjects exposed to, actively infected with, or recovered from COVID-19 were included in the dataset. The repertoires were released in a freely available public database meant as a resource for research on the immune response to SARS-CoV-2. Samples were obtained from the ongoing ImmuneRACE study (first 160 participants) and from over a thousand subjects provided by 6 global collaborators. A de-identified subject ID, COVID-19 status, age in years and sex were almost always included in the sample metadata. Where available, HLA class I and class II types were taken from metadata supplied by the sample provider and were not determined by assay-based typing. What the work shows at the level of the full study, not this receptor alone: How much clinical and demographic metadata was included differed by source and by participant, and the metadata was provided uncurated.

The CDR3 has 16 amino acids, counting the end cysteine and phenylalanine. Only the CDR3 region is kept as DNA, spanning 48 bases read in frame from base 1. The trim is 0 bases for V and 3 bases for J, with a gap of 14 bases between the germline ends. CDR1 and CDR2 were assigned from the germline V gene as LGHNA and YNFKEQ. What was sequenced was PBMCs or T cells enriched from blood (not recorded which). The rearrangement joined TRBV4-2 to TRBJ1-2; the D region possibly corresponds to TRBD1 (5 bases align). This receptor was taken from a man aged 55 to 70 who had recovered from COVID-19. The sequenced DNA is TGTGCCAGCAGCCAAGATCTGGGGGGGAGCGACTATGGCTACACCTTC. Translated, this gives CASSQDLGGSDYGYTF.